This T cell receptor beta chain was observed in a study of blood T cell repertoires in COVID-19. On the study more broadly: The United States, Italy and Spain supplied acute and convalescent COVID-19 samples. Sample material is recorded as cDNA or gDNA derived from T cells, B-cell-depleted T cells, or PBMCs.

As handled by the study authors: How many nucleated cells were present was estimated from reference gene primer amplification. Clones were read by immunoSEQ multiplex PCR, and TCRdb kept only the in-frame ones, dropping some. The D gene and trimming were derived from the DNA, and the V and J assignments and clone size from that table. Among under 300,000 clones listed, 70% to 90% were seen once. V shed 5 bases, J shed 0 bases, and the junction held 7 bases outside the gene matches. CDR1 is PRHDT, CDR2 FYEKMQ, per germline (reference sequence). The CDR3 spans 18 residues. Sequenced input: peripheral blood. The chain uses TRBV13 and TRBJ2-1, with 13 positions matching TRBD2. This receptor was taken from a woman aged 40 to 50 who had recovered from COVID-19. CDR3 region: CASSIRLAGGHSYNEQFF. Written as DNA, the CDR3 is TGTGCCAGCAGCATCCGACTAGCGGGAGGTCACTCCTACAATGAGCAGTTCTTC.